The sequence of this T cell receptor (beta chain) was determined in a study of blood T cells in healthy people across ages. Notes on the study in general: Older age coincided with a roughly linear decline in TCR beta diversity per million T cells.

The use of a sample-barcoded 5' primer and a J-beta primer mix characterized a second PCR of roughly 6 to 11 cycles. All samples gave at least 2.5 million CDR3-containing paired-end reads. TCRdb itself ran the 5' RACE reads through MiXCR, one entry per CDR3 protein. The repertoire holds some 920,000 distinct CDR3 sequences, with roughly half as singletons. For this clonotype: Its antigen is unidentified. One end of the junction does not line up with germline, which may come from a read error.

The CDR3 length is 14 residues. Germline CDR1 is KGHSH and CDR2 is LQKENI. The TCR comes from a woman in her fifties or sixties in good health. Sequencing input: blood. The chain is built from TRBV18 and TRBJ2-7; 11 nucleotides match TRBD2. CDR3 bases: TGTGCCGGCTCACGAACTAGCGGGAGTTGGGAGCAGTACTTC. It specifies CAGSRTSGSWEQYF.